A selection of T cell receptor beta chains follows, all from one sample in a study of shared clonotypes between healthy human individuals. The data were produced by immunoSEQ multiplex PCR, yet TCRdb's version contains in-frame clones alone and is incomplete. The table includes 550,000 to 850,000 clones, just under 75% detected once. The sequenced sample consisted of memory CD4+ T cells sorted from blood. The receptors here all came from a young woman in good health. The CDR3 runs from the conserved cysteine through the conserved F or W. A D gene is named only where the DNA matches it firmly. The listing skips clone size in some rows; elsewhere it reads once, few, many or a size class.

>NA|TRBD2|TRBJ2-2|TRBV7-6
TGTGCCAGCAGCCCGCGACCGCGGGGGGCCGGGGAGCTGTTTTTT
CASSPRPRGAGELFF
>NA|TRBD1|TRBJ2-6|TRBV15
TGTGCCACCAGCAGCGCCCCGACAGGGGCGGGTGGGGCCAACGTCCTGACTTTC
CATSSAPTGAGGANVLTF
>NA|TRBD2|TRBJ2-5|TRBV28
TGTGCCAGCGGTACGGGGGGAGAGACCCAGTACTTC
CASGTGGETQYF
>NA|NA|TRBJ2-3|TRBV9
TGTGCCAGCAGCGTAGAACTGACTTCCACAGATACGCAGTATTTT
CASSVELTSTDTQYF
>NA|NA|TRBJ2-7|TRBV29-1
TGCAGCGTTGAATATCGGATACGAGGCCTCACGGGTCCCTACGAGCAGTACTTC
CSVEYRIRGLTGPYEQYF
>NA|NA|TRBJ1-2|TRBV30
TGTGCCTGGAGTTATGGGGAGTATGGCTACACCTTC
CAWSYGEYGYTF
>once|NA|TRBJ2-5|TRBV10-3
TGTGCCATCAGTGAGTCGAATCAGCAAGAGACCCAGTACTTC
CAISESNQQETQYF
>NA|TRBD2|TRBJ2-3|TRBV5-1
TGCGCCAGCAGCGTGACTAGCGGAAGCACAGATACGCAGTATTTT
CASSVTSGSTDTQYF
>NA|NA|TRBJ1-1|TRBV5-8
TGTGCCAGCAGCTTCGACGGAAACATGAACACTGAAGCTTTCTTT
CASSFDGNMNTEAFF
>NA|NA|TRBJ1-4|TRBV10-1
TGCGCCAGCAGTGATATGGTCGGAGTTAATGAAAAACTGTTTTTT
CASSDMVGVNEKLFF
>NA|NA|TRBJ2-7|TRBV2
TGTGCCAGCAGTGAAAGTGTACCTCGGGGAATTGTAGCCTACGAGCAGTACTTC
CASSESVPRGIVAYEQYF
>few|TRBD1|TRBJ1-5|TRBV7-6
TGTGCCAGCAGCTTAGAAGCAGGGGGGAGCTATAGCAATCAGCCCCAGCATTTT
CASSLEAGGSYSNQPQHF
>NA|NA|TRBJ1-3|TRBV27
TGTGCCAGCAGTTTGAAAGGGGGGGTCGGAAACACCATATATTTT
CASSLKGGVGNTIYF
>NA|NA|TRBJ1-1|TRBV5-1
TGCGCCAGCAGCTTGGGGGGCCGGGGAGACGAAGCTTTCTTT
CASSLGGRGDEAFF
>many|NA|TRBJ1-2|TRBV6-6
TGTGCCAGCAGATCACTACAGGCTGATGGCTACACCTTC
CASRSLQADGYTF
>NA|NA|TRBJ1-1|TRBV10-2
TGCGCCAGCAGTGAGACATGGGCAGGGAGAGCTTTCTTT
CASSETWAGRAFF
>NA|TRBD1|TRBJ1-2|TRBV2
TGTGCCAGCAGCGCACAGGGGGCACGGGGCTACACCTTC
CASSAQGARGYTF